The 18 T cell receptor beta chains given below trace back to one sample, sequenced in a study of blood T cell repertoires in COVID-19. The protocol was immunoSEQ multiplex PCR, while the TCRdb copy is restricted to in-frame clones and leaves out a portion. The sample includes some 150,000 clones, roughly 85% of them seen just once. The sample consisted of peripheral blood. These receptors all stem from a man aged 45 to 65 with acute or convalescent COVID-19.

This clone has a handful of counts. Here the CDR3 reads CASSLDLTGVRETQYF. Here the CDR3 DNA reads TGTGCCAGCAGCTTGGACCTTACAGGGGTACGAGAGACCCAGTACTTC. The chain couples TRBV5-4 to TRBJ2-5; TRBD1 matches 7 bases. The V segment lost 0 bases and the J segment 4 bases; nucleotides outside the gene matches: 9. CDR1 and CDR2 (germline): SGHNT, YYREEE (reference sequence). The CDR3 totals 16 residues.

The rearrangement uses TRBV4-1 and TRBJ1-6; no firm D call. The ends were cut back, 0 bases at V and 2 bases at J, with 14 bases in the middle. The CDR3 extends over 18 amino acids. Germline V gene lookup returns CDR1 MGHRA and CDR2 YSYEKL. The CDR3 reads CASSQDTEFLAYNSPLHF. CDR3 nucleotides: TGCGCCAGCAGCCAAGATACTGAGTTTCTGGCCTATAATTCACCCCTCCACTTT.

J is TRBJ1-2 and V is TRBV12-3 or TRBV12-4, with D tentatively TRBD1 (5 bases). The CDR3 is 12 residues long. Trimming removed 6 bases at V and 8 bases at J, with 13 bases between. CDR3 amino acids: CASSRQGRGYTF. In DNA form, the CDR3 reads TGTGCCAGCAGCCGCCAGGGTAGGGGCTACACCTTC.

The chain employs TRBV18 and TRBJ1-4, with D hard to call. The CDR3 length is 18 residues. CDR1 and CDR2 from the germline V gene are KGHSH and LQKENI. With 5 bases removed from V and 0 bases from J, the gap between germline ends came to 19 bases. The CDR3 DNA follows: TGTGCCAGCTCATTTGCCCCTCCACTCGAGGCAACTAATGAAAAACTGTTTTTT. Translated, it gives CASSFAPPLEATNEKLFF.

This rearrangement joins TRBV11-3 to TRBJ2-6, with 11 bases matching TRBD1. J lost 3 bases, V lost 5 bases, and 6 bases had no gene match. The CDR3 is made up of 17 amino acids. The germline gives CDR1 SGHNT, CDR2 YENEEA. This CDR3 is CASSPGQGAGGANVLTF. In DNA, the CDR3 is TGTGCCAGCAGCCCCGGACAGGGGGCTGGTGGGGCCAACGTCCTGACTTTC.

The rearrangement uses TRBV6-5 and TRBJ1-4, with D possibly matching TRBD1 (5 bases). The length of the CDR3 is 15 residues. Trimming pared 5 bases from V and 3 bases from J, leaving 13 bases between. Germline assignment: CDR1 MNHEY and CDR2 SVGAGI. This chain's CDR3 is CASSPTRGANEKLFF. In DNA form, the CDR3 reads TGTGCCAGCAGTCCCACCCGGGGGGCTAATGAAAAACTGTTTTTT.

CDR3 nucleotide sequence: TGTGCCAGCAATACCCGCGGCAGCAATCAGCCCCAGCATTTT. Translated: CASNTRGSNQPQHF. The chain combines TRBV9 with TRBJ1-5, with D unclear. Per germline, CDR1 SGDLS and CDR2 YYNGEE. V lost 6 bases, J lost 1 base, and 11 bases lay in between. This CDR3 contains 14 residues.

J is TRBJ1-1 and V is TRBV7-9, with 7 positions matching TRBD1. Trimming cost V 6 bases and J 2 bases; bases outside gene matches: 6. The V gene's germline CDR1 is SEHNR and CDR2 FQNEAQ (reference sequence). The CDR3 covers 14 residues. CDR3: CASSFEGANTEAFF. The CDR3 nucleotides are TGTGCCAGCAGTTTTGAGGGGGCAAACACTGAAGCTTTCTTT.

This chain uses TRBV18 with TRBJ1-1; D is perhaps TRBD1 (5 bases). This CDR3 contains 16 residues. Germline CDR1 is KGHSH and CDR2 is LQKENI. The ends were cut back, 2 bases at V and 6 bases at J, with 19 bases in the middle. CDR3 coding DNA: TGTGCCAGCTCACCAGGCAGGGTAAAACTTGGATCTGAAGCTTTCTTT. This encodes CASSPGRVKLGSEAFF.

This clone was found once. V is TRBV5-6 and J is TRBJ1-1; D is unclear. CDR1 is SGHDT and CDR2 is YYEEEE in the germline V gene. The CDR3 covers 13 residues. V lost 0 bases, J lost 0 bases, and 3 bases lay in between. The CDR3 DNA follows: TGTGCCAGCAGCTTGGTCATGAACACTGAAGCTTTCTTT. Its translation is CASSLVMNTEAFF.

The gene calls are TRBV10-3 and TRBJ1-2, with no clear D. Trimming took off 5 bases at V and 2 bases at J, with 9 bases between the two ends. The germline V gene encodes CDR1 ENHRY and CDR2 SYGVKD. There are 13 residues in the CDR3. The CDR3 DNA reads as TGTGCCATCAGTTTACACGAAAACTATGGCTACACCTTC. Translation gives CAISLHENYGYTF.

In this sample, this clone turned up once. Here the CDR3 DNA reads TGTGCCAGCAGCCGAGGGGATAGCGGGAGGCTCCACGAGCAGTACTTC. Translation gives CASSRGDSGRLHEQYF. The chain uses TRBV6-2 or TRBV6-3 and TRBJ2-7; 10 bases match TRBD2. Germline CDR1 MNHEY, CDR2 SVGEGT. This CDR3 has 16 residues. V lost 6 bases to trimming and J lost 5 bases; unmatched junction nucleotides: 13.

The rearrangement links TRBV11-3 to TRBJ2-2, with 12 bases identical to TRBD2. Germline V gene sequence: CDR1 SGHNT, CDR2 YENEEA. J gave up 1 base and V 1 base, and 7 bases lay outside the gene matches. CDR3 length: 19 amino acids. CDR3 loop: CASSLGGGLAGRNTGELFF. The CDR3 DNA sequence: TGTGCCAGCAGCTTAGGGGGCGGACTAGCGGGACGGAACACCGGGGAGCTGTTTTTT.

The chain is built from TRBV6-1 and TRBJ1-5, with D possibly being TRBD1 (5 bases). Germline V gene data show CDR1 as MNHNS and CDR2 as SASEGT. This CDR3 spans 15 amino acids. V dropped 1 base and J dropped 2 bases, with 9 bases sitting between them. In nucleotides, the CDR3 is TGTGCCAGCAGTGAAGGGGTCAGGGGCAATCAGCCCCAGCATTTT. It yields the protein CASSEGVRGNQPQHF.

The chain carries TRBV25-1 and TRBJ1-5; weak D call: TRBD1 (5 bases). The CDR3 spans 16 residues. Germline-derived CDR1 and CDR2 are MGHDK and SYGVNS. V shed 2 bases and J shed 2 bases, with 13 bases lying between them. The CDR3 protein is CASSEATGIGNQPQHF. The CDR3 DNA is TGTGCCAGCAGTGAAGCCACAGGCATCGGCAATCAGCCCCAGCATTTT. Using reference TRBV25-1 and TRBJ1-5 for the parts outside the CDR3, the full variable domain is EADIYQTPRYLVIGTGKKITLECSQTMGHDKMYWYQQDPGMELHLIHYSYGVNSTEKGDLSSESTVSRIRTEHFPLTLESARPSHTSQYLCASSEATGIGNQPQHFGDGTRLSIL.

This chain joins TRBV2 and TRBJ1-2; D uncertain. The CDR3 extends over 13 amino acids. Germline V gives CDR1 SNHLY, CDR2 FYNNEI. Trimming took 7 bases from V and 0 from J, leaving 9 bases between them. The CDR3 DNA reads as TGTGCCAGCAACACCAGATCTAACTATGGCTACACCTTC. This encodes CASNTRSNYGYTF.

This clone is a singleton in its sample. The CDR3 reads CASSPPTRVRLTDTQYF. CDR3 DNA: TGTGCCAGCAGTCCACCGACTAGGGTTCGGCTCACAGATACGCAGTATTTT. V and J are TRBV6-6 and TRBJ2-3; D perhaps matches TRBD2 (6 bases). Germline V gene sequence: CDR1 MNHNY, CDR2 SVGAGI (reference sequence). The germline V and J ends were trimmed by 5 bases and 2 bases, with 20 bases remaining between them. The CDR3 length is 17 residues.

This chain connects TRBV6-5 to TRBJ2-2, with a weak D call TRBD1 (6 bases). Germline V gene lookup returns CDR1 MNHEY and CDR2 SVGAGI. The CDR3 length is 15 residues. V was shortened by 6 bases and J by 5 bases, with 16 bases between the two germline ends. The CDR3 reads CASRLAGTPTGELFF. DNA for the CDR3: TGTGCCAGCAGGCTAGCCGGGACACCAACCGGGGAGCTGTTTTTT.